The 7 T cell receptor beta chains below were found in one sample sequenced in a study of shared clonotypes between healthy human individuals. Measured with immunoSEQ multiplex PCR; TCRdb has only the in-frame clones, and not every one. This sample carries 2 million to 2.5 million clones, 90% to 97% of them seen once, and the ten largest clones take approximately 0.13%. Sequencing was done on a sample of naive CD4+ T cells sorted from blood. Subset indicated: CD45RA+ positively selected. The receptors originated from a man between 18 and 29 years old in good health.

The chain couples TRBV9 to TRBJ2-1, with TRBD1 matching over 9 bases. The CDR3 contains 16 residues. CDR1 and CDR2 from the germline V gene are SGDLS and YYNGEE. Trimming took 4 bases from V and 4 from J; bases not matched to a gene: 9. The CDR3 sequence: CASSLVGQGNYNEQFF. CDR3 coding DNA: TGTGCCAGCAGCCTCGTCGGACAGGGGAATTACAATGAGCAGTTCTTC.

The genes are TRBV2 and TRBJ1-2; D is unresolved. The germline V gene encodes CDR1 SNHLY and CDR2 FYNNEI. Between the trimmed V and J ends, which lost 1 base and 13 bases, there was a span of 10 bases. The CDR3 covers 11 residues. The CDR3 bases are TGTGCCAGCAGTGAAGGGGTTTTTCTCACCTTC. This encodes CASSEGVFLTF.

CDR3: CASSAGTSSYYEQYF. For the CDR3, the DNA is TGTGCCAGCAGCGCCGGGACTAGCAGTTACTACGAGCAGTACTTC. The V gene is TRBV7-2, the J gene TRBJ2-7, with TRBD2 identical over 9 bases. The CDR3 has 15 residues. Germline V lookup: CDR1 SGHTA, CDR2 FQGNSA. V shed 5 bases and J 3 bases; nucleotides not matched to a gene: 8.

The chain recombines TRBV29-1 with TRBJ1-1; TRBD1 might be the D (6 bases). Germline V gives CDR1 SQVTM, CDR2 ANQGSEA. The germline V and J ends were trimmed by 4 bases and 5 bases, with 11 bases remaining between them. This CDR3 spans 12 amino acids. Written as DNA, the CDR3 is TGCAGCGTTGGAAGACAGGCTACTGAAGCTTTCTTT. Protein: CSVGRQATEAFF.

In its sample, this clone was seen once. The rearrangement links TRBV30 to TRBJ2-5; 7 positions match TRBD1. The trim removed 4 bases at V and 4 bases at J, leaving 6 bases unmatched. This CDR3 contains 13 residues. Germline CDR1 reads GTSNPN; CDR2 reads SVGIG (reference sequence). The CDR3 DNA is TGTGCCTGGAAGAAAACAGGGGTAGAGACCCAGTACTTC. Translation gives CAWKKTGVETQYF.

This clone was found once. Other DNA sequences in the same sample also yield this CDR3. V is TRBV15 and J is TRBJ1-2, with D possibly being TRBD1 (6 bases). Trimming pared 0 bases from V and 4 bases from J, leaving 9 bases between. Germline V gene lookup returns CDR1 LNHNV and CDR2 YYDKDF (reference sequence). The CDR3 is 14 residues long. In DNA, the CDR3 is TGTGCCACCAGCAGAGATGTACAGGGCTATGGCTACACCTTC. This translates into CATSRDVQGYGYTF. Looking up the rest from reference TRBV15 and TRBJ1-2 gives the full variable domain: DAMVIQNPRYQVTQFGKPVTLSCSQTLNHNVMYWYQQKSSQAPKLLFHYYDKDFNNEADTPDNFQSRRPNTSFCFLDIRSPGLGDTAMYLCATSRDVQGYGYTFGSGTRLTVV.

This clone was seen just once. The CDR3: CASSLGSRSGNTIYF. Here the CDR3 DNA reads TGTGCCAGCAGCTTAGGCAGCCGATCTGGAAACACCATATATTTT. The rearrangement joins TRBV5-6 to TRBJ1-3; D is unclear. Trimming removed 2 bases from V and 1 base from J, with 10 bases in between. Per germline, CDR1 SGHDT and CDR2 YYEEEE. CDR3 length: 15 amino acids.